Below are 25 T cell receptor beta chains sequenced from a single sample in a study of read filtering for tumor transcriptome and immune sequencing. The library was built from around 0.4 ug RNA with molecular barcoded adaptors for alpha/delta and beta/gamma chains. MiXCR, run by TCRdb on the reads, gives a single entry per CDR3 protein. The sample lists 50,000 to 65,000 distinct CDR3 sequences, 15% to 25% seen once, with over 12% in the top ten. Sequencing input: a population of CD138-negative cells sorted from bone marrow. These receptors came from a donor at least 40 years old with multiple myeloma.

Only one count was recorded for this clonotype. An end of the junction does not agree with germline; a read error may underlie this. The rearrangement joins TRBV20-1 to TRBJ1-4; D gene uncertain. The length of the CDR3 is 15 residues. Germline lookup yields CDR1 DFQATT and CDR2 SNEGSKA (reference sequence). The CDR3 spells CGARDPGKGGEKPFF. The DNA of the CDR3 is TGCGGTGCTAGAGATCCGGGGAAAGGTGGTGAAAAACCGTTTTTT.

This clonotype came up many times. CDR3 DNA sequence: TGCAGTGCCGACTCTCGCCTAACAACAAATGAGCAGTTCTTC. Translating gives CSADSRLTTNEQFF. V usage is TRBV20-1 and J usage is TRBJ2-1; D ambiguous. From germline, CDR1 is DFQATT and CDR2 SNEGSKA (reference sequence). Trimming pared 6 bases from V and 7 bases from J, leaving 19 bases between. The CDR3 length is 14 residues.

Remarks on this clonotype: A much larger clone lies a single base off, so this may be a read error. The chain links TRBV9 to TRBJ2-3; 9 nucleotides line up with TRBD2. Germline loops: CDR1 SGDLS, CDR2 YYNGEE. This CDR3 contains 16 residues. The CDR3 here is CASTVGAGGPADTQYF. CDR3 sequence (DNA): TGTGCCAGCACCGTAGGTGCGGGGGGGCCAGCAGATACGCAGTATTTT.

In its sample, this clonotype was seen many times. The CDR3 protein is CASSEETSGGAWRLFF. The CDR3 DNA is TGTGCCAGCAGCGAAGAGACTAGCGGGGGGGCCTGGCGGCTGTTTTTT. The chain recombines TRBV7-9 with TRBJ2-2; 14 positions agree with TRBD2. The CDR3 totals 16 residues. CDR1 and CDR2 (germline): SEHNR, FQNEAQ (reference sequence). Germline trimming cut 5 bases from V and 13 bases from J; bases unmatched to any gene: 12. Looking up the rest from reference TRBV7-9 and TRBJ2-2 gives the full variable domain: DTGVSQNPRHKITKRGQNVTFRCDPISEHNRLYWYRQTLGQGPEFLTYFQNEAQLEKSRLLSDRFSAERPKGSFSTLEIQRTEQGDSAMYLCASSEETSGGAWRLFFGEGSRLTVL.

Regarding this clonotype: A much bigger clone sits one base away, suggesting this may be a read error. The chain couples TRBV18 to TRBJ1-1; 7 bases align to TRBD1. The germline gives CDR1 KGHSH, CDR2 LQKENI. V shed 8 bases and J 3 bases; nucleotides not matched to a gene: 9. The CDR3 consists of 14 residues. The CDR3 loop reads CASPRTQGDTEAFF. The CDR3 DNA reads TGTGCCAGCCCACGAACTCAGGGGGACACTGAAGCTTTCTTT.

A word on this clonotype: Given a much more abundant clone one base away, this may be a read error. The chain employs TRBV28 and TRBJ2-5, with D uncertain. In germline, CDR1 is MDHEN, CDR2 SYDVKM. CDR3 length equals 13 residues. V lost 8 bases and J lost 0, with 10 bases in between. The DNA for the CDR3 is TGTGCCAGCCATGATAGTTACCAAGAGACCCAGTACTTC. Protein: CASHDSYQETQYF.

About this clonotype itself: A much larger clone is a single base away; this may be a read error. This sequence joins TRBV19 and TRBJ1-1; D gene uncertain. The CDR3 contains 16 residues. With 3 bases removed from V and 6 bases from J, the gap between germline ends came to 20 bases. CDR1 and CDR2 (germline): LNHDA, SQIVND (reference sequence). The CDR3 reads CASSMSGVGLNAEAFF. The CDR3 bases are TGTGCCAGTAGTATGAGCGGGGTAGGCCTAAACGCTGAAGCTTTCTTT.

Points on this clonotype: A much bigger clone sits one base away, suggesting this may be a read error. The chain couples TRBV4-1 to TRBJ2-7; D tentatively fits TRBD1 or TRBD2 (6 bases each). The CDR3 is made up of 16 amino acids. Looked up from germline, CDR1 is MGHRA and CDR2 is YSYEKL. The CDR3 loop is CAGSQEGGGDSYEQYF. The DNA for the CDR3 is TGCGCCGGCAGCCAAGAGGGGGGCGGGGACTCCTACGAGCAGTACTTC.

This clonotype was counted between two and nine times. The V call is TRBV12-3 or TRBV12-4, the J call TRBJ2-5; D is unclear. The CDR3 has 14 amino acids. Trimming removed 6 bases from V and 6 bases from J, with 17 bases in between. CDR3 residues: CASSPGRVLQTQYF. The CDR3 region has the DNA TGTGCCAGCAGCCCTGGACGGGTTCTCCAGACCCAGTACTTC.

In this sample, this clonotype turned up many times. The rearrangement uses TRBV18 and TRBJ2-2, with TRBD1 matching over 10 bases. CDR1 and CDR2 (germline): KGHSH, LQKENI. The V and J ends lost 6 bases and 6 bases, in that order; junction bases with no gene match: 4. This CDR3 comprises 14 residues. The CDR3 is CASSYGTGAGELFF. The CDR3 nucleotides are TGTGCCAGCTCTTACGGGACAGGGGCCGGGGAGCTGTTTTTT. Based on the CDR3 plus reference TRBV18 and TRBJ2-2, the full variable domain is NAGVMQNPRHLVRRRGQEARLRCSPMKGHSHVYWYRQLPEEGLKFMVYLQKENIIDESGMPKERFSAEFPKEGPSILRIQQVVRGDSAAYFCASSYGTGAGELFFGEGSRLTVL.

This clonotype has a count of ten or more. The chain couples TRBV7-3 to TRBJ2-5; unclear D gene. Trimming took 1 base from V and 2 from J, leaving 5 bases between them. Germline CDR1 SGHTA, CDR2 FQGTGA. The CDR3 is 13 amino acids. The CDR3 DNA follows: TGTGCCAGCAGCTTAAGCCCACAAGAGACCCAGTACTTC. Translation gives CASSLSPQETQYF.

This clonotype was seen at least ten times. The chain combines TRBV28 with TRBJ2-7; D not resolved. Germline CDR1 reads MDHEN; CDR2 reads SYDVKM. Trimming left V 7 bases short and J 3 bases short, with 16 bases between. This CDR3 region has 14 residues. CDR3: CASTQDGTFYEQYF. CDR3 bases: TGTGCCAGCACGCAGGATGGAACCTTCTACGAGCAGTACTTC.

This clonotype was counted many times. The DNA for the CDR3 is TGCAGCGTCAGGGGGGGATACGAGCAGTACTTC. Translating it yields CSVRGGYEQYF. This chain connects TRBV29-1 to TRBJ2-7; perhaps D is TRBD1 or TRBD2 (7 bases each). CDR3 length: 11 amino acids. Per the germline V gene, CDR1 is SQVTM and CDR2 is ANQGSEA. The ends were cut back, 6 bases at V and 4 bases at J, with 10 bases in the middle.

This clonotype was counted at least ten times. The CDR3 DNA follows: TGTGCCAGCAGCCCCGAGCAGGCTAGCACAGATACGCAGTATTTT. Translated, it gives CASSPEQASTDTQYF. The rearrangement uses TRBV28 and TRBJ2-3, with D unclear. Germline lookup yields CDR1 MDHEN and CDR2 SYDVKM. V lost 6 bases and J 0 bases, leaving 13 bases between the germline ends. The CDR3 is 15 amino acids.

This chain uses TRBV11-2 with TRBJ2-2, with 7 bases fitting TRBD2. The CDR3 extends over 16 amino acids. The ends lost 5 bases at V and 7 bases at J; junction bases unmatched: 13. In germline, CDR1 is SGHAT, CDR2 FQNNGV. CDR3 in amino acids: CASSRRDYLLSGELFF. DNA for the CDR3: TGTGCCAGCAGCCGCCGGGACTACCTCCTAAGCGGGGAGCTGTTTTTT.

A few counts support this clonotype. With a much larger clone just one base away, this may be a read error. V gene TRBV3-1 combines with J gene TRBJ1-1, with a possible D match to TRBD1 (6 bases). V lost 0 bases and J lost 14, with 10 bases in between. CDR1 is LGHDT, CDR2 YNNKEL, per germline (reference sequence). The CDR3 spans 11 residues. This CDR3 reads CASSQDGGSFF. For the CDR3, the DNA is TGTGCCAGCAGCCAAGATGGGGGCTCCTTCTTT.

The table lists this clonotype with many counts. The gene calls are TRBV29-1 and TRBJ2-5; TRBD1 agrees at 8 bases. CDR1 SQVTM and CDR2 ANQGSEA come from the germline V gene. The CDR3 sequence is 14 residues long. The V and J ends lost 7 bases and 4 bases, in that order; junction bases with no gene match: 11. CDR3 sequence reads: CSAITGGGTETQYF. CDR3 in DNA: TGCAGCGCCATAACAGGGGGAGGAACAGAGACCCAGTACTTC.

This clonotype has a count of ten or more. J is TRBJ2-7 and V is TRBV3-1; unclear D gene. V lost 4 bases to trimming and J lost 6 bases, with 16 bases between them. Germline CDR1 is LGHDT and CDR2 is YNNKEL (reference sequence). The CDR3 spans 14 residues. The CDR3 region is CASSPSLRLIEQYF. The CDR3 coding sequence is TGTGCCAGCAGCCCTTCCTTGAGGCTTATCGAGCAGTACTTC.

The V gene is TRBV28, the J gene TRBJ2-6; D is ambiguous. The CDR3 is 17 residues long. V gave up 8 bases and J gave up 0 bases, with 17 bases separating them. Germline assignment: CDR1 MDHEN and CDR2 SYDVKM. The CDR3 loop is CASLSAAPSSGANVLTF. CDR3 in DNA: TGTGCCAGCTTATCGGCAGCTCCTTCCTCTGGGGCCAACGTCCTGACTTTC.

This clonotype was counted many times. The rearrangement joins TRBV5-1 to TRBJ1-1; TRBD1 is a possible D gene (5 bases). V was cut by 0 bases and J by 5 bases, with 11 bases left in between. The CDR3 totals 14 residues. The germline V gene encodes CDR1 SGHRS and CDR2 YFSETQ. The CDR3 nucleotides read TGCGCCAGCAGCTTGGCCTTGCAGGGAACTGAAGCTTTCTTT. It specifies CASSLALQGTEAFF.

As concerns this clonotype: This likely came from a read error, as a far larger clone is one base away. CDR3 loop: CASSPAACNSPLHF. The CDR3 region has the DNA TGTGCCAGCAGTCCTGCCGCCTGTAATTCACCCCTCCACTTT. The gene calls are TRBV12-3 or TRBV12-4 and TRBJ1-6; D is ambiguous. The CDR3 contains 14 residues. Trimming stripped 5 bases from V and 6 bases from J, with 11 bases between.

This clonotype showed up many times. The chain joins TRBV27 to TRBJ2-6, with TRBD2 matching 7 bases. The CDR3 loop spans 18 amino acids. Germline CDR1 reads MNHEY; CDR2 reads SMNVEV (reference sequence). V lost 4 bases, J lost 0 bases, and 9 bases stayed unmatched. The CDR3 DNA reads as TGTGCCAGCAGTTCCGCAGCGGGACGGATCTCTGGGGCCAACGTCCTGACTTTC. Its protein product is CASSSAAGRISGANVLTF.

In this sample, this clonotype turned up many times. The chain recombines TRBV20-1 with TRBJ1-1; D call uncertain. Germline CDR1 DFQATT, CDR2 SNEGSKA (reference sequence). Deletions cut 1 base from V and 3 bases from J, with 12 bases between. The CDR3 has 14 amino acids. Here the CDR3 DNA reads TGCAGTGCTAGAGTCCTTGGGAGAGACACTGAAGCTTTCTTT. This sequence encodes CSARVLGRDTEAFF.

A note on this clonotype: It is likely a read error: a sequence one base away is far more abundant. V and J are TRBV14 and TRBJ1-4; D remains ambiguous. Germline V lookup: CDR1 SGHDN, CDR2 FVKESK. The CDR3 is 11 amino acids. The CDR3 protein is CASSQYDTRYF. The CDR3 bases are TGTGCCAGCAGCCAATACGATACGCGGTATTTT.

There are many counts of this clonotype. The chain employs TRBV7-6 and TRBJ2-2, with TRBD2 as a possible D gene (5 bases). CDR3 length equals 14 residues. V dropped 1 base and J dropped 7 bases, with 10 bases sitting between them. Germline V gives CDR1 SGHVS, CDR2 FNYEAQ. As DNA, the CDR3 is TGTGCCAGCAGCTTAGGAGGGTTCGACGGGGAGCTGTTTTTT. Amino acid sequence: CASSLGGFDGELFF.